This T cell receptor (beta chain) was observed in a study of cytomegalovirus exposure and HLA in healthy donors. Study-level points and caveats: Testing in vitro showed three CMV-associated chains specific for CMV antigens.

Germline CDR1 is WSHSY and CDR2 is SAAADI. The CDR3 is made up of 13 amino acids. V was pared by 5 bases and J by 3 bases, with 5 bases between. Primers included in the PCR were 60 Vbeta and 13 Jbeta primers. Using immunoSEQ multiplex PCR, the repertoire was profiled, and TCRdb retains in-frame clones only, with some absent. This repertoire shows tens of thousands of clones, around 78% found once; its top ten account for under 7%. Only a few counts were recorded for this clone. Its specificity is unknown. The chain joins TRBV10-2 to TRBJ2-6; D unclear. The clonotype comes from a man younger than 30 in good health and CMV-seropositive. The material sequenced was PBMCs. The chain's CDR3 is CASSINGANVLTF. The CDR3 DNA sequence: TGCGCCAGCAGTATTAATGGGGCCAACGTCCTGACTTTC.